This T cell receptor (beta chain) emerged from a study of CD8+ T cells in alopecia areata. Overall study: A 6-month off-drug phase came after tofacitinib, which had lasted 6 to 18 months. Scoring of treated patients' severity used the percentage of affected scalp area.

Extraction and reverse transcription of RNA yielded cDNA as the sequencing template. The repertoire was sequenced with immunoSEQ multiplex PCR; TCRdb's copy has only in-frame clones and lacks some. The sample holds some 150,000 clones, around 87% seen once. The V end was cut by 3 bases, the J end by 3 bases, with 3 bases between. CDR1 is MNHEY, CDR2 SMNVEV, per germline (reference sequence). The CDR3 contains 11 residues. This sample's treatment: oral pan-JAK inhibitor, 5-10 mg twice daily. Individuals with alopecia areata gave both lesional scalp punch biopsies and peripheral blood for collection. As for this clone: Its specificity is not known.

Study observations and caveats: Patients displayed less clarity in TCR sharing than mice, a finding possibly related to HLA.

The sequence derives from a human donor with alopecia areata. This chain uses TRBV27 with TRBJ2-7; D gene uncertain. The starting material was CD8+ T cells sorted from blood, obtained at week 4, from a patient treated with tofacitinib. DNA of the CDR3: TGTGCCAGCAGTTTTGGCTACGAGCAGTACTTC. Translation gives CASSFGYEQYF.